This entry is about one TCR beta chain. Germline V lookup: CDR1 SGHRS, CDR2 YFSETQ. The V and J ends lost 0 bases and 0 bases respectively, with 6 bases between them. The CDR3 is 15 residues long. TCRdb keeps only in-frame clones here, not all; method: immunoSEQ multiplex PCR. This table holds roughly 56,000 clones, about 82% found once. These data are taken from a study of OX40 agonist ivuxolimab in advanced cancers. The V call is TRBV5-1, the J call TRBJ2-2; D gene ambiguous. The specimen was CD4+ or CD8+ T cells sorted from blood, collected in a trial of the OX40 agonist ivuxolimab. The clonotype was recovered from an adult with an advanced solid tumor such as melanoma, head and neck, liver or kidney cancer. The CDR3 DNA reads as TGCGCCAGCAGCTTGGGTGCGGCGAACACCGGGGAGCTGTTTTTT. Protein: CASSLGAANTGELFF.